The subject of this entry is one T cell receptor (beta chain). Its matching antigen is unknown. TCRdb ran MiXCR on the reads and lists one entry per CDR3 protein. The sample consists of 450,000 to 650,000 distinct CDR3 sequences, about 40% of them appearing once. This entry belongs to a study of T cell repertoires in cytomegalovirus infection. Study-level information: From public TCR beta signatures came an indication of both CMV infection and matching HLA type.

The V gene lost 2 bases and the J gene lost 3 bases, with 14 bases spanning the gap. Germline CDR1 reads LGHNA; CDR2 reads YNFKEQ. This CDR3 is built from 15 residues. The chain recombines TRBV4-2 with TRBJ2-7; the D is unclear. This TCR was sampled from a human donor in good health (CMV status not recorded). Some clones in this sample may be carry-over from other donors' samples. The specimen comprised cultured PBMCs, sampled from culture after CMV antigen stimulation. CDR3 in amino acids: CASSQTPAPHYEQYF. CDR3 DNA: TGTGCCAGCAGCCAAACCCCGGCACCCCACTACGAGCAGTACTTC.